Each of the 25 T cell receptor beta chains below was sequenced from the same sample in a study of blood T cells in healthy people across ages. PCR was performed a second time for roughly 7 to 12 cycles using a sample-barcoded 5' primer and a J-beta primer mix. TCRdb reprocessed the 5' RACE reads via MiXCR and lists one record per CDR3 protein. Among 1.5 million to 2 million distinct CDR3 sequences listed, about 30% were seen once. Sample: blood. The receptors come from a woman aged 30 to 39 in good health.

This clonotype was counted many times. The V gene is TRBV6-2 or TRBV6-3, the J gene TRBJ2-5, with D perhaps matching TRBD1 (5 bases). This CDR3 has 12 amino acids. Germline values: CDR1 MNHEY, CDR2 SVGEGT. Trimming removed 10 bases at V and 5 bases at J, with 14 bases between. CDR3 amino acids: CATEDIGETQYF. In DNA form, the CDR3 reads TGTGCCACCGAGGACATTGGGGAGACCCAGTACTTC.

On this clonotype: A single base separates this from a much larger clone, so it may be a read error. This chain uses TRBV29-1 with TRBJ2-6; TRBD1 might be the D (5 bases). The CDR3 is 15 amino acids. Germline-derived CDR1 and CDR2 are SQVTM and ANQGSEA. In DNA form, the CDR3 reads TGCGGCGTTCCTCCAAGGGGCTCTGGGGCCAACGTCCTGACTTTC. Its protein is CGVPPRGSGANVLTF.

This clonotype has a count of ten or more. CDR3 amino acids: CSVEEGGPNYGYTF. CDR3 DNA sequence: TGCAGCGTTGAAGAAGGGGGCCCTAACTATGGCTACACCTTC. The chain has TRBV29-1 and TRBJ1-2; 7 bases match TRBD1. The V segment lost 0 bases and the J segment 0 bases; nucleotides outside the gene matches: 1. The CDR3 is made up of 14 amino acids. Germline V lookup: CDR1 SQVTM, CDR2 ANQGSEA.

Only a few counts were recorded for this clonotype. The chain links TRBV2 to TRBJ1-1, with no clear D. The germline CDR1 and CDR2 sequences are SNHLY and FYNNEI. V lost 3 bases, J lost 4 bases, and 15 bases lay in between. The CDR3 is 15 residues long. The CDR3 is CASSDDVGSGTEAFF. The CDR3 bases are TGTGCCAGCAGTGATGATGTGGGATCGGGCACTGAAGCTTTCTTT.

This clonotype occurred a few times. CDR3 in amino acids: CASRHGQEETQYF. CDR3 bases: TGTGCCAGCAGACATGGGCAGGAAGAGACCCAGTACTTC. The V gene is TRBV7-7, the J gene TRBJ2-5; D is uncertain. The germline CDR1 and CDR2 sequences are SSHAT and FNYEAQ (reference sequence). CDR3 length: 13 residues. Trimming removed 6 bases from V and 3 bases from J, with 11 bases in between.

The chain uses TRBV29-1 and TRBJ2-2; possible D gene TRBD1, 6 bases. The germline CDR1 and CDR2 sequences are SQVTM and ANQGSEA. The CDR3 sequence is 15 residues long. V lost 4 bases to trimming and J lost 6 bases, with 18 bases between them. Here the CDR3 DNA reads TGCAGCGTTGGCCCCAGGGGACCGCTGGCCGGGGAGCTGTTTTTT. This translates into CSVGPRGPLAGELFF.

The sample holds a few counts of this clonotype. J is TRBJ2-3 and V is TRBV7-2; no clear D gene. The V and J ends lost 2 bases and 11 bases respectively, with 8 bases between them. The germline V gene encodes CDR1 SGHTA and CDR2 FQGNSA. The CDR3 has 11 residues. CDR3 DNA sequence: TGTGCCAGCAGCTTACTGGGGTTGCAGTATTTT. Translated, it gives CASSLLGLQYF. Full variable domain (missing parts from reference TRBV7-2 and TRBJ2-3): GAGVSQSPSNKVTEKGKDVELRCDPISGHTALYWYRQSLGQGLEFLIYFQGNSAPDKSGLPSDRFSAERTGGSVSTLTIQRTQQEDSAVYLCASSLLGLQYFGPGTRLTVL.

The chain links TRBV11-2 to TRBJ2-2; D is uncertain. Germline V CDR1 and CDR2: SGHAT, FQNNGV. V was trimmed by 6 bases and J by 2 bases, leaving 13 bases between them. This CDR3 comprises 15 residues. CDR3 residues: CASRVLAANTGELFF. In DNA, the CDR3 is TGTGCCAGCAGGGTATTGGCGGCCAACACCGGGGAGCTGTTTTTT.

The chain is built from TRBV12-3 or TRBV12-4 and TRBJ2-7, with a weak D call TRBD1 (6 bases). V was clipped by 5 bases and J by 7 bases, with 15 bases between them. The CDR3 has 13 amino acids. As DNA, the CDR3 is TGTGCCAGCAGTGGGCAGGGGAAGCGTGAGCAGTACTTC. It codes for CASSGQGKREQYF.

The V gene is TRBV5-4, the J gene TRBJ2-7, with D possibly matching TRBD1 (6 bases). Germline CDR1 and CDR2: SGHNT and YYREEE (reference sequence). There are 16 residues in the CDR3. V was cut by 5 bases and J by 0 bases, with 18 bases left in between. DNA for the CDR3: TGTGCCAGCAGTCTGAACAGGGCTCAGAGCTCCTACGAGCAGTACTTC. This translates into CASSLNRAQSSYEQYF.

The rearrangement links TRBV20-1 to TRBJ1-1; D remains unclear. Germline CDR1 and CDR2: DFQATT and SNEGSKA (reference sequence). The germline V and J ends were trimmed by 2 bases and 4 bases, with 14 bases remaining between them. The CDR3 length is 14 residues. The CDR3 bases are TGCAGTGCTAGATCCGAGGGCGCCGGCACTGAAGCTTTCTTT. This codes for CSARSEGAGTEAFF.

This sequence joins TRBV7-3 and TRBJ2-1; TRBD2 matches at 11 bases. The CDR3 sequence is 15 residues long. The V gene's germline CDR1 is SGHTA and CDR2 FQGTGA. V shed 5 bases, J shed 10 bases, and the junction held 10 bases outside the gene matches. This chain's CDR3 is CASSLTTSGVGEQFF. In DNA, the CDR3 is TGTGCCAGCAGCCTCACGACTAGCGGGGTCGGGGAGCAGTTCTTC.

To note about this clonotype: One base away lies a much larger clone, so this may be a sequencing read error. This chain connects TRBV20-1 to TRBJ2-1; TRBD2 agrees at 11 bases. This CDR3 is built from 15 residues. J gave up 10 bases and V 6 bases, and 14 bases lay outside the gene matches. The V gene's germline CDR1 is DFQATT and CDR2 SNEGSKA (reference sequence). In nucleotides, the CDR3 is TGCAGTGCCGATTCCGGGACTAGCGGCTCCTACGAGCAGTTCTTC. Its protein product is CSADSGTSGSYEQFF.

This clonotype was picked up a small number of times. The J gene is TRBJ2-2, the V gene TRBV25-1; D is tentatively TRBD1 or TRBD2 (5 bases each). Trimming shortened V by 8 bases and J by 1 base, and 8 bases separated the two germline ends. Per germline, CDR1 MGHDK and CDR2 SYGVNS. This CDR3 is built from 13 residues. CDR3: CASQGVNTGELFF. The DNA for the CDR3 is TGTGCCAGCCAGGGAGTGAACACCGGGGAGCTGTTTTTT. Supplemented by reference TRBV25-1 and TRBJ2-2, the full variable domain reads EADIYQTPRYLVIGTGKKITLECSQTMGHDKMYWYQQDPGMELHLIHYSYGVNSTEKGDLSSESTVSRIRTEHFPLTLESARPSHTSQYLCASQGVNTGELFFGEGSRLTVL.

This clonotype occurred a few times. The V call is TRBV29-1, the J call TRBJ1-2; D is perhaps TRBD1 (5 bases). The V gene's germline CDR1 is SQVTM and CDR2 ANQGSEA. The CDR3 totals 13 residues. V was clipped by 1 base and J by 4 bases, with 10 bases between them. The CDR3 nucleotides are TGCAGCGTTGAAGTCCGGGACCTCTATGGCTACACCTTC. This codes for CSVEVRDLYGYTF. The variable domain in full, with the rest retrieved from reference TRBV29-1 and TRBJ1-2, is SAVISQKPSRDICQRGTSLTIQCQVDSQVTMMFWYRQQPGQSLTLIATANQGSEATYESGFVIDKFPISRPNLTFSTLTVSNMSPEDSSIYLCSVEVRDLYGYTFGSGTRLTVV.

The chain links TRBV9 to TRBJ2-5; D is unresolved. The CDR3 consists of 15 residues. Looked up from germline, CDR1 is SGDLS and CDR2 is YYNGEE. V shed 2 bases and J shed 0 bases, with 11 bases lying between them. CDR3: CASSVYRGDQETQYF. CDR3 DNA sequence: TGTGCCAGCAGCGTCTACCGTGGCGACCAAGAGACCCAGTACTTC.

A few counts support this clonotype. The chain carries TRBV6-5 and TRBJ2-3, with D hard to call. The CDR3 totals 15 residues. Trimming took 6 bases from V and 4 from J, leaving 17 bases between them. The germline CDR1 and CDR2 sequences are MNHEY and SVGAGI. CDR3 bases: TGTGCCAGCAGGTCCGGTCGGCTCCTAGCAGATACGCAGTATTTT. This codes for CASRSGRLLADTQYF.

The V call is TRBV6-6, the J call TRBJ1-2; no firm D call. CDR1 and CDR2 from the germline V gene are MNHNY and SVGAGI (reference sequence). The V and J ends lost 3 bases and 0 bases respectively, with 11 bases between them. This CDR3 comprises 15 residues. In nucleotides, the CDR3 is TGTGCCAGCAGTTATACGACAAGAGCTAACTATGGCTACACCTTC. As protein: CASSYTTRANYGYTF.

This rearrangement joins TRBV30 to TRBJ2-5, with TRBD1 matching over 7 bases. The end of the DNA is better explained by TRBJ2-7, so the J call may be wrong. Germline CDR1 is GTSNPN and CDR2 is SVGIG (reference sequence). The CDR3 loop spans 16 amino acids. The CDR3 DNA reads TGTGCCTGGAGTGGGCTAGCAGGGGGTTTAAAAAACGAGCAGTACTTC. Translation: CAWSGLAGGLKNEQYF.

For the CDR3, the DNA is TGCAGCGCTTTGGAGGGTATCGTCGATACGCAGTATTTT. Amino acids: CSALEGIVDTQYF. The chain couples TRBV29-1 to TRBJ2-3; tentative D call: TRBD2 (6 bases). The CDR3 consists of 13 residues. Trimming left V 7 bases short and J 6 bases short, with 17 bases between. Germline V gene lookup returns CDR1 SQVTM and CDR2 ANQGSEA.

The chain joins TRBV5-1 to TRBJ1-1, with D tentatively TRBD1 (6 bases). The germline gives CDR1 SGHRS, CDR2 YFSETQ. There are 13 residues in the CDR3. Here the CDR3 DNA reads TGCGTCCAGCAATCAGGGGCACTAACTGAAGCTTTCTTT. This encodes CVQQSGALTEAFF.

This clonotype has only a few counts. V usage is TRBV20-1 and J usage is TRBJ2-5; 9 positions agree with TRBD2. The germline V gene encodes CDR1 DFQATT and CDR2 SNEGSKA (reference sequence). The CDR3 spans 17 residues. The trim removed 0 bases at V and 5 bases at J, leaving 13 bases unmatched. For the CDR3, the DNA is TGCAGTGCTAGAGATCAGGAGAGAGCGGGGGGAATCGAGACCCAGTACTTC. Encoded protein: CSARDQERAGGIETQYF.

This clonotype turned up a few times. V and J are TRBV20-1 and TRBJ2-5; a weak D match, TRBD1 (5 bases). CDR3 size: 15 residues. CDR1 and CDR2 (germline): DFQATT, SNEGSKA (reference sequence). Trimming stripped 1 base from V and 1 base from J, with 13 bases between. In DNA, the CDR3 is TGCAGTGCTAGAGTCTTCGACAGCCTCCAAGAGACCCAGTACTTC. Its translation: CSARVFDSLQETQYF.

V and J are TRBV14 and TRBJ2-1; possibly TRBD2 for D (5 bases). The ends were cut back, 4 bases at V and 8 bases at J, with 15 bases in the middle. The germline gives CDR1 SGHDN, CDR2 FVKESK. The CDR3 contains 14 residues. The CDR3 loop is CASSPWTLLDEQFF. CDR3 in DNA: TGTGCCAGCAGCCCATGGACTCTGTTGGATGAGCAGTTCTTC.

Comment on this clonotype: Given a much more abundant clone one base away, this may be a read error. The V gene is TRBV28, the J gene TRBJ1-4; no reliable D call. The CDR3 is 15 residues long. CDR1 and CDR2 (germline): MDHEN, SYDVKM. DNA for the CDR3: TGTACCACCACAATGTTGGAGTCAACTAATGAAAAACTGTTTTTT. The encoded protein is CTTTMLESTNEKLFF.